This TCR beta chain is from a study of CD8 T cells in Susac syndrome. The CDR3 covers 11 residues. Trimming shortened V by 4 bases and J by 6 bases, and 7 bases separated the two germline ends. CDR1 and CDR2 from the germline V gene are SQVTM and ANQGSEA. Sequencing of TCR beta was carried out in blood CD8+ and CD4+ T cells. The healthy controls were matched to patients by age and sex. TEMRA cells underwent FACS enrichment and CD8+ and CD4+ T cells underwent negative isolation. Reverse transcription of 0.5 to 1 ug RNA was performed with random hexamers. MiXCR was run by TCRdb on the immunoSEQ multiplex PCR reads, yielding one entry per CDR3 protein. Here the sample spans 60,000 to 75,000 distinct CDR3 sequences, 95% being singletons.

V usage is TRBV29-1 and J usage is TRBJ2-1; TRBD1 might be the D (6 bases). The receptor was isolated from a human donor in good health. Sequencing was performed on CD8+ T cells from PBMCs. In nucleotides, the CDR3 is TGCAGCGTTGTAGGGGGCAATGAGCAGTTCTTC. Translation: CSVVGGNEQFF.